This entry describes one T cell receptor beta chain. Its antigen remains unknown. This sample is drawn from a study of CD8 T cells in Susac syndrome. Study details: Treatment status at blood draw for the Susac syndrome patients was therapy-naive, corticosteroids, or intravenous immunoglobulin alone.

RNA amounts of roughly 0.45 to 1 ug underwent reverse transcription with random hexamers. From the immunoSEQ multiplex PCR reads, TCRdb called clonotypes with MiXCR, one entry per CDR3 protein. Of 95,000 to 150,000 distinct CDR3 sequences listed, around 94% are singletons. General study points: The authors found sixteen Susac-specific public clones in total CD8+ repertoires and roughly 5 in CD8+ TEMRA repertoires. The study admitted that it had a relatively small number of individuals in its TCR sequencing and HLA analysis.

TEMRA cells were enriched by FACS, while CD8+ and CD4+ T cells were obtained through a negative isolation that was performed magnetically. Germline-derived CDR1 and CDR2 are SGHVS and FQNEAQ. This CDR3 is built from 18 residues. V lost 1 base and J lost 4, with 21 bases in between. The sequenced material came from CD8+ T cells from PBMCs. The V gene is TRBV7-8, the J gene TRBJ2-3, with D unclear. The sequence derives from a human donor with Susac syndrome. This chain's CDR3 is CASSLGIQGEGSPDTQYF. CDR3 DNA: TGTGCCAGCAGCTTAGGAATCCAAGGTGAAGGTTCTCCAGATACGCAGTATTTT.